The present entry profiles one T cell receptor (beta chain) with its context. Its specificity is unknown. Trimming took off 3 bases at V and 0 bases at J, with 14 bases between the two ends. This CDR3 is 17 amino acids long. From germline, CDR1 is SGHNT and CDR2 YENEEA. The data derive from a study of T cell responses to AZD1222 COVID-19 vaccine. Whole-study results and caveats: Donors, mostly white British, included more females; clonal diversity was possibly underestimated.

The repertoire was sequenced with immunoSEQ multiplex PCR; TCRdb's copy has only in-frame clones and lacks some. This table has approximately 88,000 clones, approximately 90% appearing once. The chain joins TRBV11-3 to TRBJ2-2, with D unclear. The origin of this receptor is an adult who received the AZD1222 COVID-19 vaccine. The sample here was peripheral blood, taken 28 days after the second AZD1222 dose. Written as DNA, the CDR3 is TGTGCCAGCAGCTTTTGGGCTGCCAGCGCGAACACCGGGGAGCTGTTTTTT. Translating gives CASSFWAASANTGELFF.